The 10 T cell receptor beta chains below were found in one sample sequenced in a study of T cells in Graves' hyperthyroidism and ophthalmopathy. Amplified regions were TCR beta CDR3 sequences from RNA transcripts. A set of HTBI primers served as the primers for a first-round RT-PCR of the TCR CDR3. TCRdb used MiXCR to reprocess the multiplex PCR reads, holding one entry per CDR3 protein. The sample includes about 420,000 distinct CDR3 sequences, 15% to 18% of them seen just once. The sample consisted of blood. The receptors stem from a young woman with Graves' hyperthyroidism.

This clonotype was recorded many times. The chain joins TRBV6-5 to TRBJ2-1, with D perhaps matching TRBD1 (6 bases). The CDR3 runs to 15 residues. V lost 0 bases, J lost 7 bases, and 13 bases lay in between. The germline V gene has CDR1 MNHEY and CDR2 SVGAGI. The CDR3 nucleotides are TGTGCCAGCAGTTACTCACGGGACATTTCTAATGAGCAGTTCTTC. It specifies CASSYSRDISNEQFF.

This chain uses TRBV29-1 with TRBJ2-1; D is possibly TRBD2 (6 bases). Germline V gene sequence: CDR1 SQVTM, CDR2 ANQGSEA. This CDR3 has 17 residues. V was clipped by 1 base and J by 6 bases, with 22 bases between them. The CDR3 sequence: CSVEASLQRWRGNEQFF. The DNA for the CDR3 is TGCAGCGTTGAAGCTTCCCTGCAGCGATGGAGGGGCAATGAGCAGTTCTTC.

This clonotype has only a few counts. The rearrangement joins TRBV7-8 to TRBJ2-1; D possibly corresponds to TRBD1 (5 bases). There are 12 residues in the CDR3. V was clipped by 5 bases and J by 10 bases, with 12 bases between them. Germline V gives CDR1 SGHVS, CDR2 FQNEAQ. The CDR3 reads CASSQVKGEQFF. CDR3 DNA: TGTGCCAGCAGCCAGGTAAAGGGGGAGCAGTTCTTC.

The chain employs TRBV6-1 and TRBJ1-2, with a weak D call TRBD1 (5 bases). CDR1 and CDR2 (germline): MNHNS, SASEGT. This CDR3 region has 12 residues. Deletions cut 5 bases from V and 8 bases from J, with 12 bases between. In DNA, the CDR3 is TGTGCCAGCAGTCCCGGGGGGGAAGGCTACACCTTC. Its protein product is CASSPGGEGYTF.

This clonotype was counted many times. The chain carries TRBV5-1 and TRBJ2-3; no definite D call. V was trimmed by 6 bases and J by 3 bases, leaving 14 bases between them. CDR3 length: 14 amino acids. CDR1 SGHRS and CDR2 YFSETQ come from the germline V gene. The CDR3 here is CASTPITPTDTQYF. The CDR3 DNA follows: TGCGCCAGCACCCCTATAACGCCGACAGATACGCAGTATTTT. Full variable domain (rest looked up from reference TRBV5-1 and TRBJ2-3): KAGVTQTPRYLIKTRGQQVTLSCSPISGHRSVSWYQQTPGQGLQFLFEYFSETQRNKGNFPGRFSGRQFSNSRSEMNVSTLELGDSALYLCASTPITPTDTQYFGPGTRLTVL.

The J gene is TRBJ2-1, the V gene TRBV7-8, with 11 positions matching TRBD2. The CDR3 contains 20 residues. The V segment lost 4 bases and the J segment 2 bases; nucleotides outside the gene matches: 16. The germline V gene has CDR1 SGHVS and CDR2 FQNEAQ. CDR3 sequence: CASSSATHSGGVPTYNEQFF. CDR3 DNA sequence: TGTGCCAGCAGCTCCGCGACTCATAGCGGGGGGGTACCTACCTACAATGAGCAGTTCTTC.

As DNA, the CDR3 is TGTGCCAGTACCTTCAACAGGGATTATGGAAACACCATATATTTT. Its translation is CASTFNRDYGNTIYF. The chain employs TRBV19 and TRBJ1-3; weak D call: TRBD1 (6 bases). This CDR3 contains 15 residues. Germline assignment: CDR1 LNHDA and CDR2 SQIVND (reference sequence). Deletions cut 7 bases from V and 3 bases from J, with 16 bases between.

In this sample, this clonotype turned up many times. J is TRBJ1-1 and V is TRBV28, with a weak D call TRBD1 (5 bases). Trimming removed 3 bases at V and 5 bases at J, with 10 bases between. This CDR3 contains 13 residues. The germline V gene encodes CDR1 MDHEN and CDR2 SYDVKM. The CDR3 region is CASSFWEGTEAFF. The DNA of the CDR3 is TGTGCCAGCAGTTTCTGGGAGGGGACTGAAGCTTTCTTT.

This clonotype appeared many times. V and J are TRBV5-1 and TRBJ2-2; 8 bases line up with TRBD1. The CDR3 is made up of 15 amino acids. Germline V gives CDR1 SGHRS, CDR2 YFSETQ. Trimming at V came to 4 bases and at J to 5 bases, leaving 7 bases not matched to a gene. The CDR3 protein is CASSQRQGRTGELFF. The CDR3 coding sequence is TGCGCCAGCAGCCAAAGACAGGGGAGGACCGGGGAGCTGTTTTTT.

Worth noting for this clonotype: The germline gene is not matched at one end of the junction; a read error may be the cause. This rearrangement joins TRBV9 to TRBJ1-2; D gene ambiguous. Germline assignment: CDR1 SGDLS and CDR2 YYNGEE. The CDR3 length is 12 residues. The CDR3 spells CTSSVGWRDYTF. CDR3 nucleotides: TGTACCAGCAGCGTAGGTTGGCGGGACTACACCTTC.